This is a list of T cell receptor beta chains from one sample in a study of blood T cells in healthy people across ages. Each CDR3 protein gets one entry after TCRdb re-called the 5' RACE reads with MiXCR. The sample comprises around 800,000 distinct CDR3 sequences, 53% of which are singletons, and around 41% rests with the top ten. Sequencing was performed on blood. The receptors originated from a man older than 75 in good health. Both conserved end residues are part of each CDR3. The D gene is left open where the match is weak. Clone size is given for some rows only: seen once, a few or many times, or a class if the clone is expanded.

>few|-|TRBJ1-2|TRBV2
TGTGCCAGCACCCAGAGGCAGGTGGAGGGGCGTGGCTACACCTTC
CASTQRQVEGRGYTF
>once|TRBD2|TRBJ2-7|TRBV20-1
TGCAGTGCTAGCTTGACTAGCGGGTACGAGCAGTACTTC
CSASLTSGYEQYF
>-|-|TRBJ2-3|TRBV5-1
TGCGCCAGCAGCTCAGATGTCAATACGCAGTATTTT
CASSSDVNTQYF
>-|-|TRBJ2-7|TRBV4-2
TGTGCCAGCAGCCAAGAGGTTAACTCCTACGAGCAGTACTTC
CASSQEVNSYEQYF
>-|TRBD1|TRBJ2-3|TRBV27
TGTGCCAGCAGTTTATTCGGTGGACAGGGGGCAGATACGCAGTATTTT
CASSLFGGQGADTQYF
>-|TRBD2|TRBJ2-5|TRBV9
TGTGCCAGCAGCGTTATCGCTAGCGGGAGAGCGGAGACCCAGTACTTC
CASSVIASGRAETQYF
>-|-|TRBJ1-2|TRBV6-2/TRBV6-3
TGTGCCAGCAGTTACGAGGGGCCTATCCGCGGCTACACCTTC
CASSYEGPIRGYTF
>-|-|TRBJ2-1|TRBV11-1
TGTGCCAGCAGCTTAGCGAGGGACTCCCAACCCTACAATGAGCAGTTCTTC
CASSLARDSQPYNEQFF
>few|TRBD2|TRBJ2-4|TRBV29-1
TGCAGCGTATTGACTAGCGGGAGCCACGGGCAGTACTTC
CSVLTSGSHGQYF
>-|TRBD2|TRBJ2-7|TRBV9
TGTGCCAGCAGCGTAGACACGGGGACTAGCGGGAGCTACGAGCAGTACTTC
CASSVDTGTSGSYEQYF
>-|-|TRBJ2-5|TRBV20-1
TGCAGTGCTACCGAAGGAGGGTCGGGGACCCAGTACTTC
CSATEGGSGTQYF
>-|TRBD2|TRBJ2-3|TRBV27
TGTGCCAGCAGTTTGGCCCCGAGACTAGCGGGAGGCTGGCACAGATACGCGTATTTT
CASSLAPRLAGGWHRYAYF
>-|TRBD2|TRBJ2-2|TRBV5-1
TGCGCCAGCAGCCCCCGGACTAGCGGGAGAGGGGCCGGGGAGCTGTTTTTT
CASSPRTSGRGAGELFF
>-|TRBD2|TRBJ2-4|TRBV20-1
TGCAGTGCTAGTGCTATAGCGGGAGGGACCAAAAACATTCAGTACTTC
CSASAIAGGTKNIQYF
>-|TRBD1|TRBJ1-4|TRBV20-1
TGCAGTGCTAGGGGGGGGACAGGGGTCTATAACGAAAAACTGTTTTTT
CSARGGTGVYNEKLFF
>-|TRBD2|TRBJ2-7|TRBV5-1
TGCGCCAGCAGCCCCCCGACTAGCGGGAGGAGGGTCACCTACGAGCAGTACTTC
CASSPPTSGRRVTYEQYF
>-|-|TRBJ2-5|TRBV7-6
TGTGCCAGCTGCCCTCAGCGATGCCAAGAGACCCAGTACTTC
CASCPQRCQETQYF
>-|TRBD2|TRBJ2-7|TRBV20-1
TGCAGTGCTCACCTAGCGGGAGGGTACGAGCAGTACTTC
CSAHLAGGYEQYF
>-|-|TRBJ2-6|TRBV29-1
TGCAGCGTTAGCCCCTCTGGGGCCAACGTCCTGACTTTC
CSVSPSGANVLTF
>-|-|TRBJ2-7|TRBV5-1
TGCGCCAGCAGCCCTAACGAAGCGATCCACGAGCAGTACTTC
CASSPNEAIHEQYF
>-|TRBD2|TRBJ2-1|TRBV24-1
TGTGCCACCAGTGCTAGCGGGAGGCCCCTCCGGAATGAGCAGTTCTTC
CATSASGRPLRNEQFF
>few|-|TRBJ2-7|TRBV14
TGTGCCAGCAGCCAAGGTCAGGGCTTTTTCTACGAGCAGTACTTC
CASSQGQGFFYEQYF
>few|-|TRBJ1-2|TRBV13
TGTGCCAGCAGCTTACTCCGCCAACTCGGTGGCTACACCTTC
CASSLLRQLGGYTF
>once|TRBD2|TRBJ2-1|TRBV5-1
TGCGCCAGCAGCTTGACCGGGACTAGCGGGAGTTATGAGCAGTTCTTC
CASSLTGTSGSYEQFF
>-|TRBD1|TRBJ2-1|TRBV12-3/TRBV12-4
TGTGCCAGCAGTGTGGGACAGGGGGTAAGGGATGAGCAGTTCTTC
CASSVGQGVRDEQFF
>-|TRBD2|TRBJ2-1|TRBV20-1
TGCAGTGCTCGGACTAGCTGGATCAATGAGCAGTTCTTC
CSARTSWINEQFF
>few|TRBD1|TRBJ2-7|TRBV29-1
TGCAGCGTTGTGGACAGGGGGCAGTACGAGCAGTACTTC
CSVVDRGQYEQYF
>few|-|TRBJ2-5|TRBV15
TGTGCCACCAGCAGAGATTTTGTGTCCTCTGGGGAGACCCAGTACTTC
CATSRDFVSSGETQYF
>few|TRBD1|TRBJ2-1|TRBV10-3
TGTGCCATCAGTGATCGCGCCGGGACAGGGAAGGTCCATGAGCAGTTCTTC
CAISDRAGTGKVHEQFF
>-|-|TRBJ2-7|TRBV3-1
TGTGCCACTACTCCAACGGCCAGGGGAAGCGAGCAGTACTTC
CATTPTARGSEQYF
>-|-|TRBJ1-1|TRBV7-3
TGTGCCAGCAGCGCTTCCCCGAGGAACACTGAAGCTTTCTTT
CASSASPRNTEAFF
>-|-|TRBJ2-7|TRBV29-1
TGCAGCGTTGTCGGGGCGACCTACAGTGAGCAGTACTTC
CSVVGATYSEQYF
>-|TRBD2|TRBJ2-1|TRBV3-1
TGTGCCAGCAGCCAAAGTTTAGCGGGAGTTGCAGAGCAGTTCTTC
CASSQSLAGVAEQFF
>few|TRBD1|TRBJ2-2|TRBV9
TGTGCCAGCAGCGTAGGACAGGGAACCGGGGAGCTGTTTTTT
CASSVGQGTGELFF
>-|-|TRBJ2-5|TRBV6-5
TGTGCCAGCAGTTACTCCCCAGATTCCCCAGAGACCCAGTACTTC
CASSYSPDSPETQYF